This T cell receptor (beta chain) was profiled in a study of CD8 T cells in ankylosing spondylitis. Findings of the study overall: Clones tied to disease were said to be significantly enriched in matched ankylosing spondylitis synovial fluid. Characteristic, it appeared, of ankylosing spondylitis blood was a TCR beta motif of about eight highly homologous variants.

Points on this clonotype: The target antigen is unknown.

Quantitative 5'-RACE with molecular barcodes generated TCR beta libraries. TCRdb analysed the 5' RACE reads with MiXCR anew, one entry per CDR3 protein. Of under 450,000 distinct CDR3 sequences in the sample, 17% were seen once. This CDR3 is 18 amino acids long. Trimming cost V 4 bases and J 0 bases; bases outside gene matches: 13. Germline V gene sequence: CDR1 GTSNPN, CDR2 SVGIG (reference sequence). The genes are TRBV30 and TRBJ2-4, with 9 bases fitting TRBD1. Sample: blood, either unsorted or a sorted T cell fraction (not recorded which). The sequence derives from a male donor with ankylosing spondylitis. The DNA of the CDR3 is TGTGCCTGGAAGCTACCGGGACAGGGAAACCTAGCCAAAAACATTCAGTACTTC. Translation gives CAWKLPGQGNLAKNIQYF.